This paragraph covers one TCR beta chain sequence. Its antigen remains undetermined. Nothing much larger sits one base from this clone, and base qualities are not available. The germline V gene yields SGHDT for CDR1 and YYEEEE for CDR2. The CDR3 starts with the cysteine, ends with the phenylalanine, and has 14 residues. Just CDR3 DNA is preserved here, 42 bases in frame from base 1. Trimming costs V 4 bases and J 3 bases, and their ends lie 13 bases apart. TCRbeta CDR3 regions were amplified from genomic DNA by means of the immunoSEQ Assay, a bias-controlled multiplex PCR. In the paper's pipeline: Nucleated cell counts per sample were estimated from amplification of reference gene primers within the assay. Sequence reads were collapsed and filtered to measure the absolute abundance of every unique TCRbeta CDR3 rearrangement. For each sample, productive Simpson clonality was calculated as the square root of Simpson's diversity index over productive rearrangements. TCRdb took this table from immuneACCESS and kept in-frame rearrangements with V and J called. Such tables lack part of the clones; where checked against another copy, unresolved V genes explain under half of the gap, and the rest is unexplained. The DNA gave D and trimming, while V, J and clone size come from that table. A total of about 130,000 clones appear in this sample, 86% of them only once. The top ten clonotypes cover about 2.5% of the sample.

The record originates from a study of blood T cell repertoires in COVID-19 (dated by TCRdb to the early 2020s). The study in broad terms: Collaborator samples came from the United States, Italy and Spain and covered acute and convalescent phases of COVID-19. The prospective study material was composed of cDNA or gDNA derived from T cells, B-cell-depleted T cells, or PBMCs. Subjects who had been exposed to COVID-19, were actively infected with it, or had recovered from it provided the deeply sampled blood TCRbeta repertoires that made up the dataset. The repertoires were made available in a free public database intended to serve as a resource for research on the immune response to SARS-CoV-2. The samples were drawn from two sources: the first 160 participants of the ongoing ImmuneRACE study, and some 1,300 subjects contributed by 6 global collaborators. The sample metadata nearly always contained a de-identified subject ID, COVID-19 status, age in years and sex. Where available, HLA class I and class II types were taken from metadata supplied by the sample provider and were not determined by assay-based typing.

Participants in the prospective study were aged about 18 to 89 years, lived in over 20 United States geographic areas, and enrolled through a virtual design. In the prospective study, participants were assigned to cohorts based on the clinical history participants reported in a screening survey and a study questionnaire. ImmuneRACE Cohort 3 recovered participants were defined by two consecutive negative NP/OP PCR tests, healthcare professional clearance, or symptom resolution. Mobile phlebotomists in the prospective study collected whole blood, serum and a nasopharyngeal or oropharyngeal swab from every participant. Participants in the prospective study had the option to provide additional blood draws and questionnaires over an approximately 2-month period. Blood samples from the prospective study were shipped frozen or at room temperature prior to DNA extraction. Overall study outcomes, separate from this receptor: The quantity of clinical and demographic metadata differed by source and by participant and was supplied without curation.

The TCR was taken from a woman aged 45-59 years who had recovered from COVID-19. Sequencing was carried out using PBMCs or T cells enriched from blood (not recorded which). The chain is encoded by TRBV5-6 joined to TRBJ1-1; TRBD1 is perhaps the D gene, given 6 matching bases. The sequenced DNA: TGTGCCAGCAGCGACACAGGGTGGGACACTGAAGCTTTCTTT. It codes for CASSDTGWDTEAFF.